This note documents a single T cell receptor (beta chain) sequence. Its antigen is unidentified. The protocol was immunoSEQ multiplex PCR, while the TCRdb copy is restricted to in-frame clones and leaves out a portion. The repertoire holds about 350,000 clones, with around 90% as singletons. The sample comes from a study of Ad26.COV2.S vaccination and SARS-CoV-2 variants. Study-wide points: Higher spike-specific TCR breadth was found in vaccine recipients than in placebo recipients. Marked by substantial breadth, spike-specific CD8+ and CD4+ T cell responses were reportedly seen after vaccination.

V lost 1 base and J lost 4; bases outside the gene matches: 9. This CDR3 has 17 amino acids. The germline V gene has CDR1 LGHNA and CDR2 YSLEER. V is TRBV4-3 and J is TRBJ2-5, with 10 bases aligning to TRBD2. The specimen was peripheral blood, collected after recovery from COVID-19. The TCR was taken from a human donor who had recovered from COVID-19. The CDR3: CASSQGFKRGGGETQYF. CDR3 DNA sequence: TGCGCCAGCAGCCAAGGTTTCAAGCGGGGGGGCGGAGAGACCCAGTACTTC.